This entry lists 26 T cell receptor beta chains sequenced from one sample in a study of beta chain features in type 1 diabetes. Expressed TCRB transcripts were sequenced after all isolated RNA was converted to cDNA. This table comes from immunoSEQ multiplex PCR, and its TCRdb copy is limited to in-frame clones, with some not included. This sample yields over 150,000 clones, of which roughly an eighth are seen a single time; 0.62% belongs to the top ten. Sequencing input: central memory CD4+ T cells from blood. These receptor sequences come from a woman aged 18-29 years in good health.

This clone showed up just a few times. The rearrangement links TRBV28 to TRBJ2-7; D is perhaps TRBD2 (5 bases). V was cut by 8 bases and J by 5 bases, with 19 bases left in between. Germline-derived CDR1 and CDR2 are MDHEN and SYDVKM. The CDR3 runs 14 residues. This chain's CDR3 is CASGTPGISHEQYF. As DNA, the CDR3 is TGTGCCAGCGGCACTCCCGGGATATCCCACGAGCAGTACTTC.

The V gene is TRBV6-5, the J gene TRBJ2-2, with a possible D match to TRBD1 (6 bases). This CDR3 is 15 amino acids long. Germline V CDR1 and CDR2: MNHEY, SVGAGI. V gave up 4 bases and J gave up 4 bases, with 13 bases separating them. Here the CDR3 reads CASSFQLRGTGELFF. CDR3 bases: TGTGCCAGCAGTTTCCAACTCAGGGGCACCGGGGAGCTGTTTTTT.

The chain combines TRBV5-1 with TRBJ2-7, with D tentatively TRBD1 (7 bases). The CDR3 has 16 amino acids. V was shortened by 7 bases and J by 5 bases, with 25 bases between the two germline ends. Germline V CDR1 and CDR2: SGHRS, YFSETQ. CDR3 DNA sequence: TGCGCCAGCTCGGAGATTTCAGGGGGGCGTAAAGACGAGCAGTACTTC. Translating gives CASSEISGGRKDEQYF.

This chain links TRBV30 with TRBJ1-4; 7 positions agree with TRBD1. CDR1 is GTSNPN and CDR2 is SVGIG in the germline V gene (reference sequence). This CDR3 has 14 residues. J lost 5 bases, V lost 0 bases, and 3 bases had no gene match. CDR3 sequence (DNA): TGTGCCTGGAGTGTTCAGGGGGGAAATGAAAAACTGTTTTTT. It yields the protein CAWSVQGGNEKLFF.

This clone was counted only a few times. This chain connects TRBV10-3 to TRBJ2-7; the D gene is possibly TRBD1 (6 bases). This CDR3 has 16 residues. Trimming removed 5 bases from V and 0 bases from J, with 17 bases in between. Germline V CDR1 and CDR2: ENHRY, SYGVKD. CDR3 amino acids: CAISSSRQVTSYEQYF. The CDR3 DNA is TGTGCCATCAGTTCGTCTCGACAGGTAACCTCCTACGAGCAGTACTTC.

This clone appeared many times. The genes are TRBV9 and TRBJ2-7; 7 positions agree with TRBD1. Trimming took 6 bases from V and 6 from J; bases not matched to a gene: 6. The CDR3 spans 12 residues. Germline-derived CDR1 and CDR2 are SGDLS and YYNGEE. The CDR3 sequence: CASNRQGSEQYF. Here the CDR3 DNA reads TGTGCCAGCAACCGACAGGGATCCGAGCAGTACTTC.

About this clone: This specimen includes other DNA sequences encoding the same CDR3. This sequence joins TRBV30 and TRBJ2-3, with D possibly matching TRBD1 (5 bases). Germline-derived CDR1 and CDR2 are GTSNPN and SVGIG (reference sequence). The CDR3 runs 13 residues. Trimming stripped 0 bases from V and 4 bases from J, with 8 bases between. The CDR3 region has the DNA TGTGCCTGGAGTGTTCAGGGCGCAGATACGCAGTATTTT. Translation: CAWSVQGADTQYF.

This clone was picked up a small number of times. The V call is TRBV30, the J call TRBJ1-5; maybe TRBD1 (5 bases). V lost 4 bases to trimming and J lost 5 bases, with 12 bases between them. The CDR3 length is 13 residues. Germline CDR1 is GTSNPN and CDR2 is SVGIG (reference sequence). For the CDR3, the DNA is TGTGCCTGGAACGCCGGGGGGTATCAGCCCCAGCATTTT. As protein: CAWNAGGYQPQHF.

This clone has only a few counts. The chain has TRBV25-1 and TRBJ2-5; TRBD1 matches at 7 bases. The CDR3 length is 12 residues. Germline CDR1 is MGHDK and CDR2 is SYGVNS. Unmatched junction bases numbered 7, after V lost 4 bases and J lost 11 bases. The CDR3 DNA reads TGTGCCAGCAGTGTATCACAGGGGAAGCAGTACTTC. Translating gives CASSVSQGKQYF.

This clone was recorded at least ten times. The chain has TRBV5-1 and TRBJ1-2, with unresolved D. Trimming shortened V by 4 bases and J by 2 bases, and 6 bases separated the two germline ends. The CDR3 contains 12 residues. Germline V gene data show CDR1 as SGHRS and CDR2 as YFSETQ. The chain's CDR3 is CASSAQNYGYTF. The CDR3 region has the DNA TGCGCCAGCAGCGCACAGAACTATGGCTACACCTTC.

In this sample, this clone turned up once. V is TRBV11-2 and J is TRBJ1-1; perhaps TRBD1 as D (6 bases). V dropped 5 bases and J dropped 0 bases, with 13 bases sitting between them. The CDR3 totals 15 residues. Germline assignment: CDR1 SGHAT and CDR2 FQNNGV. The CDR3 bases are TGTGCCAGCAGCCCCAGGACAGCTATGAACACTGAAGCTTTCTTT. As protein: CASSPRTAMNTEAFF.

J is TRBJ1-5 and V is TRBV9; D unresolved. Germline CDR1 SGDLS, CDR2 YYNGEE. Trimming removed 4 bases at V and 3 bases at J, with 14 bases between. This CDR3 has 15 residues. The CDR3 sequence is CASSPTPLFNQPQHF. The CDR3 coding sequence is TGTGCCAGCAGCCCCACTCCTCTATTCAATCAGCCCCAGCATTTT.

In its sample, this clone was seen a few times. The chain couples TRBV5-1 to TRBJ1-4, with D perhaps matching TRBD1 (5 bases). CDR1 SGHRS and CDR2 YFSETQ come from the germline V gene. The V end lost 4 bases, the J end lost 6 bases, and 10 bases lay between the germline ends. The length of the CDR3 is 13 residues. CDR3 DNA sequence: TGCGCCAGCAGCCCGGAGGGACATGAAAAACTGTTTTTT. Its protein is CASSPEGHEKLFF.

The rearrangement joins TRBV2 to TRBJ1-3; no firm D call. The V gene lost 6 bases and the J gene lost 4 bases, with 13 bases spanning the gap. Germline V gene data show CDR1 as SNHLY and CDR2 as FYNNEI. This CDR3 contains 14 residues. The CDR3 DNA follows: TGTGCCAGCAGCGTGACTGATCTCGGAAACACCATATATTTT. It codes for CASSVTDLGNTIYF.

This chain links TRBV6-5 with TRBJ2-1, with 12 bases fitting TRBD2. Germline-derived CDR1 and CDR2 are MNHEY and SVGAGI. CDR3 length: 16 residues. Trimming removed 4 bases from V and 7 bases from J; junction bases left unmatched: 8. The CDR3 nucleotides read TGTGCCAGCAGTTCACTAGCGGGAGGACCAAGTAATGAGCAGTTCTTC. Amino acid sequence: CASSSLAGGPSNEQFF.

This chain joins TRBV5-1 and TRBJ2-3; unclear D gene. Germline loops: CDR1 SGHRS, CDR2 YFSETQ. Trimming took off 8 bases at V and 0 bases at J, with 19 bases between the two ends. There are 16 residues in the CDR3. The CDR3 DNA reads TGCGCCAGTTCCTCCGAGGCAGCATCTAGCACAGATACGCAGTATTTT. This translates into CASSSEAASSTDTQYF.

This clone was detected a few times. The chain employs TRBV7-8 and TRBJ1-5; a weak D match, TRBD1 (6 bases). Per the germline V gene, CDR1 is SGHVS and CDR2 is FQNEAQ. The CDR3 is made up of 16 amino acids. Deletions cut 0 bases from V and 3 bases from J, with 12 bases between. The CDR3 spells CASSLATGHFNQPQHF. For the CDR3, the DNA is TGTGCCAGCAGCTTAGCAACGGGACACTTCAATCAGCCCCAGCATTTT.

A remark on this clone: Other nucleotide sequences in the sample specify the same CDR3. The rearrangement uses TRBV6-5 and TRBJ2-5; 7 positions match TRBD1. J gave up 2 bases and V 6 bases, and 3 bases lay outside the gene matches. The CDR3 spans 13 residues. From germline, CDR1 is MNHEY and CDR2 SVGAGI. As DNA, the CDR3 is TGTGCCAGCAGACGGGGACAGCAAGAGACCCAGTACTTC. Translation gives CASRRGQQETQYF.

This clone was detected only a few times. The rearrangement links TRBV5-1 to TRBJ1-1, with D possibly matching TRBD1 (5 bases). Per the germline V gene, CDR1 is SGHRS and CDR2 is YFSETQ. Deletions cut 5 bases from V and 4 bases from J, with 18 bases between. The CDR3 runs 15 residues. CDR3 amino acids: CASRRGDSESTEAFF. The CDR3, as DNA: TGCGCCAGCAGACGGGGGGATTCTGAAAGCACTGAAGCTTTCTTT.

The J gene is TRBJ2-6, the V gene TRBV6-5, with 7 bases that match TRBD1. From germline, CDR1 is MNHEY and CDR2 SVGAGI. V lost 8 bases and J lost 4; bases outside the gene matches: 8. This CDR3 comprises 15 residues. The CDR3 loop reads CASRQGIVGANVLTF. CDR3 nucleotide sequence: TGTGCCAGCCGACAGGGCATAGTGGGGGCCAACGTCCTGACTTTC.

This clone was observed many times. The V call is TRBV30, the J call TRBJ2-6, with D maybe TRBD1 (5 bases). Germline V gives CDR1 GTSNPN, CDR2 SVGIG (reference sequence). The CDR3 consists of 14 residues. The ends were cut back, 0 bases at V and 2 bases at J, with 5 bases in the middle. CDR3 nucleotides: TGTGCCTGGAGTGTACAGGCTGGGGCCAACGTCCTGACTTTC. Encoded protein: CAWSVQAGANVLTF.

For the CDR3, the DNA is TGTGCCAGCAGCCTCCTAGCGGGGGCCTACGAGCAGTACTTC. It codes for CASSLLAGAYEQYF. The V call is TRBV6-6, the J call TRBJ2-7; 10 bases map to TRBD2. The trim removed 6 bases at V and 2 bases at J, leaving 4 bases unmatched. CDR3 length equals 14 residues. From germline, CDR1 is MNHNY and CDR2 SVGAGI (reference sequence).

For the CDR3, the DNA is TGTGCCAGCAGCGTGGGACTAGCGGGAGCGGCGGGGGAGCTGTTTTTT. This gives the protein CASSVGLAGAAGELFF. The chain couples TRBV9 to TRBJ2-2; TRBD2 agrees at 14 bases. CDR3 size: 16 residues. The germline V gene encodes CDR1 SGDLS and CDR2 YYNGEE. The trim removed 2 bases at V and 8 bases at J, leaving 5 bases unmatched.

The rearrangement uses TRBV28 and TRBJ2-5; TRBD1 is a possible D gene (6 bases). The CDR3 is made up of 13 amino acids. Trimming took off 6 bases at V and 5 bases at J, with 13 bases between the two ends. CDR1 is MDHEN, CDR2 SYDVKM, per germline. The CDR3 DNA reads TGTGCCAGCAGGCGACAGGCTCCGGAGACCCAGTACTTC. The encoded protein is CASRRQAPETQYF.

The chain carries TRBV5-1 and TRBJ2-7; 12 bases fit TRBD2. The V gene end was trimmed by 5 bases and the J gene end by 2 bases; junction bases not matched to a gene: 2. The CDR3 covers 14 residues. Germline CDR1 SGHRS, CDR2 YFSETQ. The CDR3 reads CASRRLAGAYEQYF. The DNA of the CDR3 is TGCGCCAGCAGACGACTAGCGGGGGCCTACGAGCAGTACTTC. Filled out from reference TRBV5-1 and TRBJ2-7, the complete variable domain reads KAGVTQTPRYLIKTRGQQVTLSCSPISGHRSVSWYQQTPGQGLQFLFEYFSETQRNKGNFPGRFSGRQFSNSRSEMNVSTLELGDSALYLCASRRLAGAYEQYFGPGTRLTVT.

This clone was seen a handful of times. The rearrangement joins TRBV29-1 to TRBJ1-1, with D possibly being TRBD1 (6 bases). V shed 5 bases and J shed 6 bases, with 16 bases lying between them. The CDR3 contains 13 residues. Germline values: CDR1 SQVTM, CDR2 ANQGSEA. The DNA for the CDR3 is TGCAGCGTTCATTGGGGGCTAAGGGCTGAAGCTTTCTTT. This gives the protein CSVHWGLRAEAFF.